This entry describes one TCR beta chain. Its antigen is still unknown. The V gene lost 2 bases and the J gene lost 2 bases, with 8 bases spanning the gap. This CDR3 contains 14 residues. The germline V gene encodes CDR1 MNHEY and CDR2 SVGAGI. The source of the sample is a study of T cells after posttransplantation cyclophosphamide. Study-level results: After PTCy, TRB diversity resembled that of CNI/methotrexate controls.

The table came from immunoSEQ multiplex PCR; TCRdb's copy has only in-frame clones and leaves some out. Among approximately 56,000 clones listed, 94% were seen once. Sequencing used PBMCs. The V gene is TRBV6-5, the J gene TRBJ2-3; D ambiguous. This receptor was identified in a woman in her 30s in good health and a related stem cell transplant donor. The CDR3 spells CASSYQELTDTQYF. CDR3 in DNA: TGTGCCAGCAGTTACCAGGAACTCACAGATACGCAGTATTTT.